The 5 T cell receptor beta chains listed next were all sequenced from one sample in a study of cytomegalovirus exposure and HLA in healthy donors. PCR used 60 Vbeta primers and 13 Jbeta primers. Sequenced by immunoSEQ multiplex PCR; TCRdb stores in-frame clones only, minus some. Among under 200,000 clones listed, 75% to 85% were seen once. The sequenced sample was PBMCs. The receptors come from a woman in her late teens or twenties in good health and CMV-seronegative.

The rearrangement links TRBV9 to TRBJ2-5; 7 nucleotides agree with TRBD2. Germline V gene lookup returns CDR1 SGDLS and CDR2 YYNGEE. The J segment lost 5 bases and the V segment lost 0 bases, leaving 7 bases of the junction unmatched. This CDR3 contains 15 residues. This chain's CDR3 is CASSVEAGVGETQYF. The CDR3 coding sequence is TGTGCCAGCAGCGTAGAGGCGGGAGTGGGCGAGACCCAGTACTTC.

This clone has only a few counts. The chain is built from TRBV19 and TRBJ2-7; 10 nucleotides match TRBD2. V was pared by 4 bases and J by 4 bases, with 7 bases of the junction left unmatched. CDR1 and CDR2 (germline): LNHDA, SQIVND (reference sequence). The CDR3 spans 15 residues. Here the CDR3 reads CASSTSGSFPYEQYF. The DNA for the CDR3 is TGTGCCAGTAGTACTAGCGGGAGTTTTCCGTACGAGCAGTACTTC.

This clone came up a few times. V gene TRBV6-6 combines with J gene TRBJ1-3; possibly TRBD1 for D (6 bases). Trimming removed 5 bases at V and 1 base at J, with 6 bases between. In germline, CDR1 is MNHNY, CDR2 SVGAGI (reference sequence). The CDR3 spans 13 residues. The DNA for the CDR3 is TGTGCCAGCAGTACAGGGTCTGGAAACACCATATATTTT. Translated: CASSTGSGNTIYF.

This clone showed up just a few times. CDR3 bases: TGTGCCATCAGTGAGTCAGGACAGAGCAATCAGCCCCAGCATTTT. Amino acids: CAISESGQSNQPQHF. This rearrangement joins TRBV10-3 to TRBJ1-5; a possible D gene is TRBD1 (6 bases). This CDR3 spans 15 amino acids. Per the germline V gene, CDR1 is ENHRY and CDR2 is SYGVKD. The V and J ends lost 0 bases and 1 base respectively, with 7 bases between them.

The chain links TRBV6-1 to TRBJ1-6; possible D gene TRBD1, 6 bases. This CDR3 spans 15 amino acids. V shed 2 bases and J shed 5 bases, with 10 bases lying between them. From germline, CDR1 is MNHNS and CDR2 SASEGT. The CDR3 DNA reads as TGTGCCAGCAGTGAAACAGGGAATCATAATTCACCCCTCCACTTT. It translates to CASSETGNHNSPLHF.